Sequencing of this TCR beta chain was carried out in a study of identical twins. This clonotype was counted many times. The CDR3 extends over 16 amino acids. With V trimmed by 6 bases and J by 0 bases, 8 bases remained unmatched. Germline V lookup: CDR1 SGHRS, CDR2 YFSETQ. TCRdb analysed the 5' RACE reads with MiXCR anew, one entry per CDR3 protein. This sample has 250,000 to 300,000 distinct CDR3 sequences; roughly 9% occur once, and the top ten carry about 7.1%. The sample was also reused in another study, on yellow fever vaccine responses in identical twins.

The chain joins TRBV5-1 to TRBJ2-7, with 11 nucleotides matching TRBD1. The receptor's source is a woman between 18 and 29 years old in good health. The sample comprised CD8+ T cells sorted from blood. CDR3 sequence (DNA): TGCGCCAGCAACCCGGACAGGGGGCTTACCTCCTACGAGCAGTACTTC. This codes for CASNPDRGLTSYEQYF. Full variable domain (missing parts from reference TRBV5-1 and TRBJ2-7): KAGVTQTPRYLIKTRGQQVTLSCSPISGHRSVSWYQQTPGQGLQFLFEYFSETQRNKGNFPGRFSGRQFSNSRSEMNVSTLELGDSALYLCASNPDRGLTSYEQYFGPGTRLTVT.